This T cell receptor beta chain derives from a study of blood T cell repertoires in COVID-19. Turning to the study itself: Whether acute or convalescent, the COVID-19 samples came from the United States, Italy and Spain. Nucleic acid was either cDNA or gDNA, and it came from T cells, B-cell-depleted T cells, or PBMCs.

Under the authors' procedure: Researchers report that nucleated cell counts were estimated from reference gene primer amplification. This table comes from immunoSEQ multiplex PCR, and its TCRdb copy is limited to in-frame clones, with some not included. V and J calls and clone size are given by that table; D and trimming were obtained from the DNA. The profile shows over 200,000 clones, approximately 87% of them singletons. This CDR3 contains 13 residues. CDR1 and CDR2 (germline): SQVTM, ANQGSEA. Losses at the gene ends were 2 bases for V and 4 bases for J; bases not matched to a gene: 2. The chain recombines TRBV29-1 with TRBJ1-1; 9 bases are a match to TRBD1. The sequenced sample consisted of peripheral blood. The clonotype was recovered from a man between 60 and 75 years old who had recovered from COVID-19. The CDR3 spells CSVERTGATEAFF. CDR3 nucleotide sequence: TGCAGCGTTGAACGGACAGGGGCCACTGAAGCTTTCTTT.